This TCR beta chain was sequenced during a study of monozygotic twins with inflammatory bowel disease. Used for each TCR library was approximately 4,000 ng of total RNA. TCRdb reprocessed the 5' RACE reads, with one entry per CDR3 protein and no DNA. The sample table includes approximately 160,000 distinct CDR3 sequences. Germline assignment: CDR1 SGDLS and CDR2 YYNGEE. CDR3 length equals 17 residues. The sequenced material came from blood. The chain carries TRBV9 and TRBJ2-1; absent DNA, TCRdb's TRBD2 call cannot be checked. This sequence originates from a human donor with ulcerative colitis or Crohn's disease, or a healthy co-twin of an affected twin (not recorded which). The CDR3 spells CASSGRETSGSSHEQFF. Filled out from reference TRBV9 and TRBJ2-1, the complete variable domain reads DSGVTQTPKHLITATGQRVTLRCSPRSGDLSVYWYQQSLDQGLQFLIQYYNGEERAKGNILERFSAQQFPDLHSELNLSSLELGDSALYFCASSGRETSGSSHEQFFGPGTRLTVL.